Listed here is a single T cell receptor beta chain. This specimen comes from a study of blood T cell repertoires in COVID-19. Across the whole study: The analysed material was cDNA or gDNA that came from T cells, B-cell-depleted T cells, or PBMCs.

V gave up 0 bases and J gave up 10 bases, with 11 bases separating them. The CDR3 totals 13 residues. Measured with immunoSEQ multiplex PCR; TCRdb has only the in-frame clones, and not every one. The sample has around 91,000 clones, 70% to 85% seen once; the top ten hold 12%. The clonotype comes from a human donor in a cohort sampled during active COVID-19. The J gene is TRBJ2-3, the V gene TRBV12-3 or TRBV12-4, with D tentatively TRBD2 (7 bases). The specimen sequenced was peripheral blood. The CDR3 sequence: CASSLALGGPQYF. CDR3 in DNA: TGTGCCAGCAGTTTAGCGCTGGGGGGGCCGCAGTATTTT.